The 29 T cell receptor beta chains presented below share a single source sample, sequenced in a study of vaccination effects on CD4 cells after COVID-19. CD4+ T cells specific for antigen were expanded with viral peptide pools by the ViraFEST assay before sequencing. Cultured cells yielded isolated CD4+ T cells after less than 11 days. All participants had two doses of either the BNT162b2 or mRNA-1273 vaccine. These receptors have no known antigen. Clones were sequenced by immunoSEQ multiplex PCR, and TCRdb holds only the in-frame ones, with some missing. Among roughly 59,000 clones listed, 78% were seen once. Sequenced here: CD4+ T cells from PBMCs cultured with HCoV-OC43 spike peptides, sampled after COVID-19 vaccination. Regarding subset: HCoV-OC43 spike overlapping peptide pool stimulation. Receptors were obtained from a human donor who received a COVID-19 vaccine.

The CDR3 sequence is CASSVVGGAYNEQFF. The CDR3 DNA follows: TGTGCCAGCAGCGTAGTTGGGGGGGCCTACAATGAGCAGTTCTTC. This rearrangement joins TRBV9 to TRBJ2-1; 7 bases are a match to TRBD2. J lost 2 bases, V lost 0 bases, and 2 bases had no gene match. Germline-derived CDR1 and CDR2 are SGDLS and YYNGEE. CDR3 size: 15 residues.

The V gene is TRBV18, the J gene TRBJ2-1; TRBD1 matches 7 bases. Germline assignment: CDR1 KGHSH and CDR2 LQKENI. V shed 8 bases, J shed 2 bases, and the junction held 6 bases outside the gene matches. This CDR3 spans 14 amino acids. The CDR3 coding sequence is TGTGCCAGCACAACTGGACAGGCCTACAATGAGCAGTTCTTC. Its translation: CASTTGQAYNEQFF.

The chain has TRBV19 and TRBJ2-3; D possibly corresponds to TRBD1 (5 bases). The CDR3 contains 15 residues. From germline, CDR1 is LNHDA and CDR2 SQIVND (reference sequence). V was cut by 0 bases and J by 6 bases, with 13 bases left in between. The CDR3 region is CASSIEGRVGDTQYF. CDR3 bases: TGTGCCAGTAGTATAGAGGGCAGGGTGGGGGATACGCAGTATTTT.

J is TRBJ2-5 and V is TRBV6-2 or TRBV6-3; D may be TRBD1 (6 bases). This CDR3 has 16 amino acids. CDR1 is MNHEY, CDR2 SVGEGT, per germline. V was trimmed by 6 bases and J by 3 bases, leaving 20 bases between them. For the CDR3, the DNA is TGTGCCAGCAGCCGCTACAGGGATGAACGGAAAGAGACCCAGTACTTC. It translates to CASSRYRDERKETQYF.

This clone was seen a handful of times. J is TRBJ1-4 and V is TRBV5-6, with a weak D call TRBD1 (5 bases). V lost 3 bases, J lost 13 bases, and 19 bases lay in between. CDR1 and CDR2 from the germline V gene are SGHDT and YYEEEE. The length of the CDR3 is 14 residues. CDR3 sequence (DNA): TGTGCCAGCAGCTCCGGGACTCTGACCGGGGGACTGTTTTTT. This codes for CASSSGTLTGGLFF.

This chain uses TRBV7-2 with TRBJ1-1, with D uncertain. From germline, CDR1 is SGHTA and CDR2 FQGNSA. This CDR3 comprises 14 residues. The V end was cut by 5 bases, the J end by 1 base, with 11 bases between. CDR3 region: CASSLQTANTEAFF. In nucleotides, the CDR3 is TGTGCCAGCAGCCTGCAAACTGCGAACACTGAAGCTTTCTTT.

CDR3 nucleotide sequence: TGTGCCACCAGTGATCCCGGGACAGGGGAAGAGACCCAGTACTTC. Translating it yields CATSDPGTGEETQYF. This chain uses TRBV24-1 with TRBJ2-5; 10 positions match TRBD1. The germline gives CDR1 KGHDR, CDR2 SFDVKD. The CDR3 extends over 15 amino acids. With V trimmed by 3 bases and J by 3 bases, 3 bases remained unmatched.

The chain couples TRBV28 to TRBJ1-2, with unresolved D. In germline, CDR1 is MDHEN, CDR2 SYDVKM. The CDR3 totals 11 residues. Trimming took 9 bases from V and 4 from J, leaving 9 bases between them. CDR3 in amino acids: CASYAFYGYTF. CDR3 sequence (DNA): TGTGCCAGTTACGCTTTCTATGGCTACACCTTC.

There are a few counts of this clone. J is TRBJ2-3 and V is TRBV27; D uncertain. This CDR3 is built from 16 residues. Germline CDR1 MNHEY, CDR2 SMNVEV (reference sequence). Trimming took off 3 bases at V and 5 bases at J, with 18 bases between the two ends. CDR3 sequence reads: CASSLSNPSPGDTQYF. CDR3 DNA: TGTGCCAGCAGTTTGTCAAACCCTTCCCCTGGAGATACGCAGTATTTT.

The J gene is TRBJ1-2, the V gene TRBV28, with 7 bases lining up with TRBD1. The CDR3 spans 16 residues. V lost 7 bases to trimming and J lost 1 base; unmatched junction nucleotides: 12. Germline lookup yields CDR1 MDHEN and CDR2 SYDVKM. The CDR3 coding sequence is TGTGCCAGCACCGCCTACAGGGGTAGGGGTAACTATGGCTACACCTTC. The encoded protein is CASTAYRGRGNYGYTF.

The chain uses TRBV5-1 and TRBJ2-5, with D maybe TRBD2 (6 bases). Trimming shortened V by 3 bases and J by 4 bases, and 13 bases separated the two germline ends. CDR3 length: 14 residues. Germline lookup yields CDR1 SGHRS and CDR2 YFSETQ. The CDR3 loop reads CASSYTSGVETQYF. For the CDR3, the DNA is TGCGCCAGCAGCTACACTTCGGGGGTAGAGACCCAGTACTTC.

The chain joins TRBV9 to TRBJ1-3; D uncertain. V dropped 2 bases and J dropped 0 bases, with 15 bases sitting between them. The CDR3 totals 17 residues. Germline loops: CDR1 SGDLS, CDR2 YYNGEE. The CDR3 nucleotides are TGTGCCAGCAGCGTCGCGGGGAGGGAGGGCTCTGGAAACACCATATATTTT. It yields the protein CASSVAGREGSGNTIYF.

CDR3 sequence (DNA): TGTGCCATCAGTGTACGACAGGGCGATGAGCAGTTCTTC. Translation: CAISVRQGDEQFF. J is TRBJ2-1 and V is TRBV10-3, with 7 bases lining up with TRBD1. The CDR3 contains 13 residues. J lost 8 bases, V lost 4 bases, and 5 bases had no gene match. Per the germline V gene, CDR1 is ENHRY and CDR2 is SYGVKD.

The chain couples TRBV6-5 to TRBJ1-6, with D unresolved. Trimming shortened V by 11 bases and J by 8 bases, and 19 bases separated the two germline ends. This CDR3 is 14 amino acids long. Germline V gene lookup returns CDR1 MNHEY and CDR2 SVGAGI. The CDR3 sequence: CAAWFGEHYSPLHF. The CDR3 DNA is TGTGCCGCATGGTTCGGGGAGCATTATTCACCCCTCCACTTT.

The chain is built from TRBV10-1 and TRBJ2-3, with a possible D match to TRBD2 (5 bases). The V end lost 6 bases, the J end lost 7 bases, and 14 bases lay between the germline ends. Germline V gives CDR1 WNHNN, CDR2 SYGVQD (reference sequence). This CDR3 spans 13 amino acids. CDR3 loop: CASSGGAGNTQYF. DNA for the CDR3: TGCGCCAGCAGCGGCGGTGCCGGGAATACGCAGTATTTT.

The count of this clone is one. The J gene is TRBJ1-2, the V gene TRBV19; D is unclear. The length of the CDR3 is 14 residues. Trimming stripped 7 bases from V and 0 bases from J, with 12 bases between. Germline CDR1 LNHDA, CDR2 SQIVND (reference sequence). The CDR3 spells CASNRGASNYGYTF. CDR3 bases: TGTGCCAGTAATCGTGGCGCGTCTAACTATGGCTACACCTTC.

The chain has TRBV6-4 and TRBJ2-7; possibly TRBD1 or TRBD2 for D (6 bases each). Germline V gives CDR1 MRHNA, CDR2 SNTAGT. V lost 5 bases to trimming and J lost 2 bases, with 10 bases between them. The CDR3 runs 13 residues. The CDR3 sequence is CASSWGATYEQYV. The CDR3 bases are TGTGCCAGCAGTTGGGGGGCCACCTACGAGCAGTACGTC.

This clone is medium-sized within its sample. This chain connects TRBV6-5 to TRBJ1-2; 12 positions agree with TRBD1. CDR1 is MNHEY and CDR2 is SVGAGI in the germline V gene. With 5 bases clipped from V and 4 bases from J, the junction kept 2 bases outside the gene matches. CDR3 length: 14 amino acids. CDR3 sequence reads: CASSTGQGAYGYTF. The CDR3 coding sequence is TGTGCCAGCAGTACGGGACAGGGGGCCTATGGCTACACCTTC.

This chain links TRBV18 with TRBJ2-7, with 9 bases matching TRBD1. This CDR3 is built from 14 residues. The V segment lost 6 bases and the J segment 4 bases; nucleotides outside the gene matches: 7. Germline V lookup: CDR1 KGHSH, CDR2 LQKENI. The DNA of the CDR3 is TGTGCCAGCTCTCGGACAGGGGAGTCATACGAGCAGTACGTC. This sequence encodes CASSRTGESYEQYV.

This clone was seen only once. The rearrangement joins TRBV3-1 (or the pseudogene TRBV3-2) to TRBJ1-5; D remains ambiguous. CDR1 LGHDT and CDR2 YNNKEL come from the germline V gene (reference sequence). This CDR3 has 15 amino acids. V shed 1 base and J shed 1 base, with 8 bases lying between them. The CDR3 DNA reads TGTGCCAGCAGCCAAGGAATCAGGAGCAATCAGCCCCAGCATTTT. This codes for CASSQGIRSNQPQHF.

The V gene is TRBV3-1 (or the pseudogene TRBV3-2), the J gene TRBJ2-7; 7 nucleotides line up with TRBD1. The CDR3 contains 14 residues. V was pared by 4 bases and J by 2 bases, with 5 bases of the junction left unmatched. In germline, CDR1 is LGHDT, CDR2 YNNKEL (reference sequence). CDR3 nucleotides: TGTGCCAGCAGCCTCCGGGACAGTCCCTACGAGCAGTACGTC. Encoded protein: CASSLRDSPYEQYV.

The chain is built from TRBV24-1 and TRBJ2-1; 10 bases line up with TRBD2. Germline V gene sequence: CDR1 KGHDR, CDR2 SFDVKD. With V trimmed by 8 bases and J by 6 bases, 9 bases remained unmatched. This CDR3 contains 15 residues. CDR3 DNA: TGTGCCACCACCGTCCAGCGGGGGGGCCGCAATGAGCAGTTCTTC. As protein: CATTVQRGGRNEQFF.

This clone was found a few times. The chain joins TRBV14 to TRBJ1-2; D ambiguous. There are 14 residues in the CDR3. Trimming stripped 0 bases from V and 8 bases from J, with 13 bases between. The V gene's germline CDR1 is SGHDN and CDR2 FVKESK. Written as DNA, the CDR3 is TGTGCCAGCAGCCAAGATCTTTACCGACGCGGCTACACCTTC. It translates to CASSQDLYRRGYTF.

The V call is TRBV7-2, the J call TRBJ1-1; possibly TRBD1 for D (5 bases). This CDR3 comprises 14 residues. The V gene lost 5 bases and the J gene lost 5 bases, with 15 bases spanning the gap. The germline gives CDR1 SGHTA, CDR2 FQGNSA. The CDR3 region has the DNA TGTGCCAGCAGCCCGGGACTCATGCGGACTGAAGCTTTCTTT. Translation: CASSPGLMRTEAFF.

The gene calls are TRBV6-5 and TRBJ1-4; D perhaps matches TRBD1 (6 bases). Germline-derived CDR1 and CDR2 are MNHEY and SVGAGI. Trimming removed 10 bases from V and 5 bases from J, with 17 bases in between. The CDR3 is made up of 14 amino acids. This CDR3 reads CATTPIDRNEKLFF. The CDR3 nucleotides are TGTGCCACCACCCCGATCGACAGGAATGAAAAACTGTTTTTT.

The chain uses TRBV29-1 and TRBJ2-2; the D gene is possibly TRBD2 (7 bases). Between the trimmed V and J ends, which lost 4 bases and 5 bases, there was a span of 17 bases. This CDR3 region has 15 residues. Germline lookup yields CDR1 SQVTM and CDR2 ANQGSEA. CDR3 nucleotide sequence: TGCAGCGTTGTAGGGAGTAAGGGGGGGACCGGGGAGCTGTTTTTT. Translation gives CSVVGSKGGTGELFF.

V and J are TRBV6-1 and TRBJ1-5; D unresolved. Trimming removed 3 bases at V and 7 bases at J, with 10 bases between. Per germline, CDR1 MNHNS and CDR2 SASEGT. CDR3 length equals 13 residues. The CDR3 loop reads CASSDSLVQPQHF. As DNA, the CDR3 is TGTGCCAGCAGTGACAGTCTAGTCCAGCCCCAGCATTTT.

The gene calls are TRBV6-7 and TRBJ1-1; D call uncertain. TRBV6-7 is an ORF, and what it does is uncertain. CDR3 length equals 16 residues. Trimming took 2 bases from V and 5 from J, leaving 18 bases between them. CDR3 in amino acids: CASSYVAQGLGTEAFF. The CDR3 bases are TGTGCCAGCAGTTACGTTGCCCAAGGGCTCGGAACTGAAGCTTTCTTT.

V is TRBV5-5 and J is TRBJ2-2, with D possibly being TRBD1 or TRBD2 (6 bases each). The CDR3 is made up of 14 amino acids. Trimming stripped 1 base from V and 4 bases from J, with 8 bases between. Germline V gene data show CDR1 as SGHKS and CDR2 as YYEKEE (reference sequence). The CDR3 bases are TGTGCCAGCAGCTTGTCGGGGGCCACCGGGGAGCTGTTTTTT. Translation: CASSLSGATGELFF.